This TCR beta chain was captured by sequencing in a study of CD8 T cells in Susac syndrome (dated by TCRdb to the late 2010s). Regarding the complete study: Of the Susac syndrome patients who were sequenced, eight were in clinical remission while roughly 6 had clinically active disease. Susac syndrome patients were therapy-naive, on corticosteroids (some also receiving IVIg), or on IVIg alone at blood withdrawal. The study used repertoire sequencing to test whether antigen drove CD8+ T cell activation and differentiation in Susac syndrome. The study compared CD8+ T cell repertoire clonality among 12 healthy donors, roughly 14 Susac syndrome patients and approximately 16 multiple sclerosis patients. Broader findings and caveats from the paper: Around 15 and five Susac-specific public clones were found in the total CD8+ and CD8+ TEMRA repertoires, respectively. Susac syndrome CD8+ repertoires showed clonal expansion, highest in CD8+ TEMRA cells and greater in clinically active than remitting patients. The study acknowledged that relatively few individuals were included in the TCR sequencing and HLA analysis.

Peripheral blood CD8+ and CD4+ T cells from healthy donors, Susac syndrome patients and multiple sclerosis patients were profiled using high-throughput TCR beta sequencing. The Susac syndrome patients fulfilled recently defined diagnostic criteria for either definite or probable disease. Bulk CD8+ and CD4+ T cells were purified magnetically by negative isolation, whereas CD8+ TEMRA cells were enriched by FACS. Blood was drawn into EDTA tubes, processed within 24 hours, and PBMCs were isolated by density gradient centrifugation. PBMCs intended for TCR sequencing were frozen in liquid nitrogen and were later thawed in a 37 degrees C water bath. The sorted or isolated CD4+, CD8+ and CD8+ TEMRA cells had a purity of 90% or higher. The CDR3 spans 15 residues, from the cysteine through the phenylalanine. Just the 45-base CDR3 DNA is kept, in frame starting at base 1. Per the germline V gene, SGHRS is the CDR1 and YFSETQ is the CDR2. V gives up 0 bases and J gives up 3 bases, and the segment between their germline ends measures 10 bases.

RNA was extracted with the RNeasy kit and roughly 0.5 to 1 ug was reverse transcribed using random hexamers. The immunoSEQ multiplex PCR assay, which covers 54 Vbeta and 13 Jbeta segments, was used to amplify TCR beta CDR3 regions. PCR amplification bias was corrected using a synthetic template baseline for primer optimization and computational correction. The original pipeline was this. Reads were annotated to V, D and J genes per IMGT and analyzed with immunoSEQ Analyzer, keeping only productive sequences. Clonality was calculated as one minus the Shannon entropy normalized by log2 of the number of productive unique sequences. Public and private clones were assessed among the 100 most prevalent clones of each patient and control. Clones were defined as Susac-specific when absent from the healthy and MS cohorts, from about a thousand published viral clones and from other ImmuneACCESS disease sequences. TCRdb took the public reads, trimmed them with fastp at Q25, ran MiXCR for clone calling and kept in-frame beta chains. Every distinct CDR3 protein forms one entry, paired with its most common genes and DNA. The V and J calls here are based on TCRdb, not the publication. The sample records tens of thousands of distinct CDR3 sequences, around 94% of which are singletons. The ten largest clones represent 0.52% of the sample.

Notes on this clonotype: Its antigen is not yet known. Nothing much larger sits one base from this clone, and base qualities are not available.

Sequences were obtained from CD8+ T cells from PBMCs. The rearranged chain carries TRBV5-1 and TRBJ1-5; the best D guess is TRBD1, with 6 bases matching. This receptor was taken from a human donor with Susac syndrome. The bases are TGCGCCAGCAGCTTGGAGGACAGCATCAATCAGCCCCAGCATTTT. It encodes CASSLEDSINQPQHF.